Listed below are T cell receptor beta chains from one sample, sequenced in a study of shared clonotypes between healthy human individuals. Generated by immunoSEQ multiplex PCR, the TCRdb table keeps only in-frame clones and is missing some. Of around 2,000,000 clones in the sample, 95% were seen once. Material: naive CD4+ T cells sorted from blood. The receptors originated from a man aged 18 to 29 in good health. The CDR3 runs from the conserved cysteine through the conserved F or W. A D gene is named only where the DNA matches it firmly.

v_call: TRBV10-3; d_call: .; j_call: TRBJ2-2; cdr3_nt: TGTGCCATCAGTGAGCAGGCAGGGTGGACCGGGGAGCTGTTTTTT; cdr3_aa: CAISEQAGWTGELFF
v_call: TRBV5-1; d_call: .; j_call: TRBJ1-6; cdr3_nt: TGCGCCAGCAGCTCGGACGGGATCTATAATTCACCCCTCCACTTT; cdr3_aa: CASSSDGIYNSPLHF
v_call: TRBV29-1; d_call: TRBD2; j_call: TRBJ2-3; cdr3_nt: TGCAGCGTTAGTGGAAGTAGCGGGGGGACAGATACGCAGTATTTT; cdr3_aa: CSVSGSSGGTDTQYF
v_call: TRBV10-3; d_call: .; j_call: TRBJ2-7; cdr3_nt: TGTGCCATCAGTGAGTCTTGGGCTCAGGGAAAGGGCAGCTCCTACGAGCAGTACTTC; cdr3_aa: CAISESWAQGKGSSYEQYF
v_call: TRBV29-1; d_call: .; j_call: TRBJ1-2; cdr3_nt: TGCAGCGTTGAAGTGGGGGTACAGGGAAATTATGGCTACACCTTC; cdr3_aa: CSVEVGVQGNYGYTF
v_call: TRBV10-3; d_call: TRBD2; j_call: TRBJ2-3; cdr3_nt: TGTGCCATCAGTGAACTAGCGGGAGCCGCCACAGATACGCAGTATTTT; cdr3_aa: CAISELAGAATDTQYF
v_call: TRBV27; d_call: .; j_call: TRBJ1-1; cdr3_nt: TGTGCCAGCAGTTTATACCCCGGGGTGAACACTGAAGCTTTCTTT; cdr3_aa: CASSLYPGVNTEAFF
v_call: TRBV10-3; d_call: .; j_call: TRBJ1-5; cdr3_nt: TGTGCCATCAGTGCACAGCTTAGCAATCAGCCCCAGCATTTT; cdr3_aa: CAISAQLSNQPQHF
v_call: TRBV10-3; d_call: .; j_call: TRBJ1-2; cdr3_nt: TGTGCCATCAGTGAGGGGCTGGGCGACTATGGCTACACCTTC; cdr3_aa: CAISEGLGDYGYTF
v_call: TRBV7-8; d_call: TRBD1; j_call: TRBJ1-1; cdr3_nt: TGTGCCAGCAGCTCCGGGACAGGGACCAACACTGAAGCTTTCTTT; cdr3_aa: CASSSGTGTNTEAFF
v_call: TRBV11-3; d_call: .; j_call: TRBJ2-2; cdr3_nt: TGTGCCAGCAGCTTAGGAGGTTATGGGGTTAAAGGGAACACCGGGGAGCTGTTTTTT; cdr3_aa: CASSLGGYGVKGNTGELFF
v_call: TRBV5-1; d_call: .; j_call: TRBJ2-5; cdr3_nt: TGCGCCAGCAGTGTCGACGGGAGAGAGACCCAGTACTTC; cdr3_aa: CASSVDGRETQYF
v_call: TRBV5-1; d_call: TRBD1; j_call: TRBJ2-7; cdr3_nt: TGCGCCAGCAGTTGGGACAGCTTGGACACCTACGAGCAGTACTTC; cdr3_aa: CASSWDSLDTYEQYF